These T cell receptor beta chains were read from a single sample in a study of blood T cell repertoires in COVID-19. Method: immunoSEQ multiplex PCR; TCRdb's copy keeps in-frame clones and lacks some. Here the sample spans more than 85,000 clones, 84% being singletons. The sequencing input was peripheral blood. The origin of the receptors is a woman in her forties or fifties with acute or convalescent COVID-19. CDR3s leave out the opening cysteine and the closing phenylalanine or tryptophan.

len	v_gene	j_gene	CDR3aa
12	TRBV7-9	TRBJ1-5	ASSAARPGVPQH
11	TRBV30	TRBJ1-2	AWSVRFGAAYT
11	TRBV5-1	TRBJ2-7	ASSLQGRDEQY
12	TRBV25-1	TRBJ1-6	ASRPSTYNSPLH
13	TRBV5-1	TRBJ2-7	ASSFLSGQGGEQY
11	TRBV11-2	TRBJ2-7	ASRLPPLDEQY
12	TRBV6-6	TRBJ1-6	ASSWDMGNSPLH
11	TRBV6-5	TRBJ1-2	ASSYHRDYGYT
10	TRBV11-3	TRBJ2-7	ASSVGPYEQY
12	TRBV2	TRBJ1-4	ASSGTGTPEKLF
13	TRBV19	TRBJ1-2	ASSIGLHPNYGYT
10	TRBV29-1	TRBJ1-2	SARTANYGYT
12	TRBV23-1	TRBJ2-4	GKEGGDNKNIQY